This T cell receptor beta chain was recovered during a study of T-cell reconstitution after alpha-beta-depleted transplantation in children. Study-wide results and caveats: Expanded clones from the graft, numbering several hundred, reportedly supplied alpha-beta T cells about two months after transplant. Diversity of TCRbeta at day 60 was high in some patients, arising from surviving recipient T cells and thymic progenitors. The authors attributed T-cell counts and diversity one year after transplant mostly to newly produced T cells.

The CDR3 sequence is 17 residues long. J lost 4 bases, V lost 4 bases, and 15 bases had no gene match. Per germline, CDR1 SGDLS and CDR2 YYNGEE. TCRbeta library construction was performed incorporating unique molecular identifiers. TCRdb re-analysed the PCR reads in MiXCR, keeping a single row per CDR3 protein. This table holds 250,000 to 300,000 distinct CDR3 sequences, 6% to 10% found once. As for this clonotype: The antigen is undetermined.

The chain employs TRBV9 and TRBJ2-7, with TRBD2 matching over 9 bases. The source is a female patient between 2 and 10 years old who had a stem cell transplant for Fanconi anemia, so the T cells may come from the graft donor. The specimen comprised peripheral blood, sampled 360 days after TCRalphabeta/CD19-depleted stem cell transplant. The CDR3 is CASSPHLASGMSYEQYF. The CDR3 coding sequence is TGTGCCAGCAGCCCTCACTTGGCTAGCGGGATGTCTTACGAGCAGTACTTC.